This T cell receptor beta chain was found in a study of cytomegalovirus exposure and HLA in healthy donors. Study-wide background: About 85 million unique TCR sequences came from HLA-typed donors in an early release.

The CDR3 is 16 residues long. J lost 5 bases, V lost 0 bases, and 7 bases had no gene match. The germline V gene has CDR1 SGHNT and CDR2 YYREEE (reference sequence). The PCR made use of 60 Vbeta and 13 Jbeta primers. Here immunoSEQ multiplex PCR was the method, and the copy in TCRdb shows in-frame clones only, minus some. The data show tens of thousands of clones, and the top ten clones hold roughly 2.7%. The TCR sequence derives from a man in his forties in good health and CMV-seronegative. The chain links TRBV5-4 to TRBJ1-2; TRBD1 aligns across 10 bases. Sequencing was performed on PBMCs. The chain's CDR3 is CASSLGQGALKYGYTF. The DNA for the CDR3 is TGTGCCAGCAGCTTGGGACAGGGGGCTTTGAAGTATGGCTACACCTTC.